This T cell receptor beta chain originates from a study of blood T cell repertoires in COVID-19. V dropped 4 bases and J dropped 1; count of bases not matched to a gene: 4. The germline CDR1 and CDR2 sequences are LNHDA and SQIVND (reference sequence). The CDR3 totals 15 residues. Two consecutive negative NP/OP PCR tests, clearance, or resolved symptoms defined Cohort 3 recovery. This clone has just one count. Generated by immunoSEQ multiplex PCR, the TCRdb table keeps only in-frame clones and is missing some. The repertoire holds under 300,000 clones, with roughly 88% as singletons. The chain links TRBV19 to TRBJ2-7; TRBD2 agrees at 10 bases. The TCR comes from a woman in her forties or fifties who had recovered from COVID-19. Material: PBMCs or T cells enriched from blood (not recorded which). Here the CDR3 reads CASSTASGSSYEQYF. The CDR3 DNA follows: TGTGCCAGTAGTACAGCTAGCGGGAGTTCCTACGAGCAGTACTTC.